Given below is one TCR beta chain in context. Its antigen is undetermined. UMIs and a universal primer site were added when TCR cDNA was made by 5'RACE template switching. TCRdb redid the calling of the 5' RACE reads with MiXCR, one entry per CDR3 protein. The sample carries about 300,000 distinct CDR3 sequences, roughly 8.7% recorded once. V was trimmed by 3 bases and J by 0 bases, leaving 21 bases between them. The CDR3 consists of 19 residues. Germline CDR1 and CDR2: SGHAT and FQNNGV. The data belong to a study of T cells after yellow fever vaccination. Background on the study: Any fraction with a low cell number was prepared using SMART-Seq v4 Ultra Low Input. Whole-study results and caveats: A weaker but faster secondary response was observed, peaking on day 5 versus 15. A large majority of primary-vaccination clones showed up again after the booster (about 97% CD4, around 90% CD8).

This sequence originates from a man younger than 35 who received the YFV17D yellow fever vaccine. This sequence joins TRBV11-2 and TRBJ2-1; a possible D gene is TRBD2 (7 bases). The source material was CD4+ T cells sorted from PBMCs, sampled 5 days after the yellow fever booster vaccination. As DNA, the CDR3 is TGTGCCAGCAGCTTCCCCCTGCCGCTACGGGGGGCCTCCTACAATGAGCAGTTCTTC. This gives the protein CASSFPLPLRGASYNEQFF.